This T cell receptor (beta chain) stems from a study of response to subunit inactivated influenza vaccine. The germline V gene encodes CDR1 LGHNA and CDR2 YSLEER. The length of the CDR3 is 15 residues. Trimming took off 4 bases at V and 6 bases at J, with 15 bases between the two ends. One entry per CDR3 protein, called by TCRdb with MiXCR from the RT-PCR reads. The profile shows some 150,000 distinct CDR3 sequences, approximately 12% of them singletons. The data were also submitted as part of a second study, on T cells expressing NK-cell markers. This second study notes: Generation of TCR beta cDNA was performed by 5'RACE template switching incorporating UMIs.

The sequence came from a man aged 45 to 65 who received an inactivated influenza vaccine. This sample comprised CD8+ T cells sorted from PBMCs, obtained about 11 days after vaccination. The chain is built from TRBV4-3 and TRBJ1-4; weak D call: TRBD1 (5 bases). The CDR3 loop is CASSPTQGDDEKLFF. The CDR3 DNA sequence: TGCGCCAGCAGCCCTACGCAGGGTGACGATGAAAAACTGTTTTTT.